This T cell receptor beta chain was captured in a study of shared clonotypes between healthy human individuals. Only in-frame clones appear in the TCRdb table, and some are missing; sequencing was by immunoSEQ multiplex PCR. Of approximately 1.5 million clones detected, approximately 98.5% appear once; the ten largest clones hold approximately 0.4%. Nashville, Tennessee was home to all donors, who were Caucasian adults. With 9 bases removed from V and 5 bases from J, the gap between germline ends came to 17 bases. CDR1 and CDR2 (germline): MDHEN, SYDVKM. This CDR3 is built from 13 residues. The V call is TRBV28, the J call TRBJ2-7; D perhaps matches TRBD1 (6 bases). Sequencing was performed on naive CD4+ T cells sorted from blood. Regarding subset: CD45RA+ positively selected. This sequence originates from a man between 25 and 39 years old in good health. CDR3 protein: CASENRALHEQYF. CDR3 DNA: TGTGCCAGTGAGAACAGGGCTTTACACGAGCAGTACTTC. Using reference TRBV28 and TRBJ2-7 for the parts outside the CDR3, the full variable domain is DVKVTQSSRYLVKRTGEKVFLECVQDMDHENMFWYRQDPGLGLRLIYFSYDVKMKEKGDIPEGYSVSREKKERFSLILESASTNQTSMYLCASENRALHEQYFGPGTRLTVT.